The 11 T cell receptor beta chains below were found in one sample sequenced in a study of cytomegalovirus exposure and HLA in healthy donors (dated by TCRdb to the late 2010s). The protocol used for the library was the immunoSEQ multiplex PCR assay. TCRdb stores this immuneACCESS table with in-frame sequences only. Part of the clones is absent; in the studies checked, under half of the shortfall reflects unresolved V genes, and no reason is known for the rest. This sample lists approximately 170,000 clones; 84% were detected once. The top ten constitute about a tenth of the sample. The sample was PBMCs. The receptor source for this set is a man in his thirties or forties in good health and CMV-seropositive.

Ten or more counts support this clone. V usage is TRBV29-1 and J usage is TRBJ2-7, with 9 nucleotides matching TRBD1. The CDR3 runs to 13 residues. The V and J ends lost 7 bases and 6 bases, in that order; junction bases with no gene match: 10. The germline V gene encodes CDR1 SQVTM and CDR2 ANQGSEA. The CDR3 coding sequence is TGCAGCGCCCTGGGACAGGGTGGAGCCGAGCAGTACTTC. The encoded protein is CSALGQGGAEQYF.

This clone was recorded at least ten times. The rearrangement links TRBV9 to TRBJ1-1; D unclear. Germline-derived CDR1 and CDR2 are SGDLS and YYNGEE. Trimming shortened V by 1 base and J by 0 bases, and 10 bases separated the two germline ends. The CDR3 is 15 residues long. CDR3 nucleotides: TGTGCCAGCAGCGTACTGAGAAATATGAACACTGAAGCTTTCTTT. Protein product: CASSVLRNMNTEAFF.

Notes on this clone: The same CDR3 also results from other DNA sequences found in this sample. The chain links TRBV2 to TRBJ1-1; 9 bases align to TRBD1. Trimming cost V 5 bases and J 1 base; bases outside gene matches: 2. The CDR3 loop spans 14 amino acids. Germline V CDR1 and CDR2: SNHLY, FYNNEI. CDR3 nucleotides: TGTGCCAGCAGTCGGGACAGGGCGAACACTGAAGCTTTCTTT. It yields the protein CASSRDRANTEAFF.

The chain uses TRBV28 and TRBJ2-2, with D tentatively TRBD2 (6 bases). The length of the CDR3 is 14 residues. Trimming pared 4 bases from V and 5 bases from J, leaving 11 bases between. Germline CDR1 MDHEN, CDR2 SYDVKM. The CDR3: CASSSGSLTGELFF. The DNA of the CDR3 is TGTGCCAGCAGTTCCGGGAGCCTAACCGGGGAGCTGTTTTTT.

This clone showed up just once. The chain uses TRBV19 and TRBJ2-7; D may be TRBD1 (7 bases). The CDR3 sequence is 13 residues long. Germline V gene data show CDR1 as LNHDA and CDR2 as SQIVND (reference sequence). Trimming took off 8 bases at V and 1 base at J, with 12 bases between the two ends. CDR3 DNA sequence: TGTGCCAGTGGGGGGACAGATTCCTACGAGCAGTACTTC. The encoded protein is CASGGTDSYEQYF.

The CDR3 protein is CASSYPGEPEAFF. In nucleotides, the CDR3 is TGTGCCAGCAGTTACCCCGGGGAACCAGAAGCTTTCTTT. J is TRBJ1-1 and V is TRBV6-5; no firm D call. V gave up 2 bases and J gave up 8 bases, with 12 bases separating them. Germline-derived CDR1 and CDR2 are MNHEY and SVGAGI. CDR3 length equals 13 residues.

The rearrangement uses TRBV5-4 and TRBJ2-3; 8 positions agree with TRBD2. Per germline, CDR1 SGHNT and CDR2 YYREEE (reference sequence). This CDR3 comprises 15 residues. The V and J ends lost 5 bases and 4 bases, in that order; junction bases with no gene match: 9. The CDR3 loop is CASSVAGLLADTQYF. CDR3 coding DNA: TGTGCCAGCAGTGTAGCGGGACTGCTAGCAGATACGCAGTATTTT.

This chain connects TRBV9 to TRBJ2-7; 8 bases agree with TRBD1. This CDR3 region has 15 residues. Germline CDR1 SGDLS, CDR2 YYNGEE. V trimming: 4 bases; J trimming: 3 bases; junction bases outside the gene matches: 9. The CDR3 loop reads CASSPGDRSYYEQYF. CDR3 nucleotide sequence: TGTGCCAGCAGCCCTGGGGACAGGAGCTACTACGAGCAGTACTTC.

The V and J genes are TRBV10-3 and TRBJ2-1; maybe TRBD1 (5 bases). Germline lookup yields CDR1 ENHRY and CDR2 SYGVKD. With 3 bases removed from V and 4 bases from J, the gap between germline ends came to 22 bases. This CDR3 is 18 amino acids long. For the CDR3, the DNA is TGTGCCATCAGTGACCAAGGTAGGGGCCCGGAACTTTACAATGAGCAGTTCTTC. Residues: CAISDQGRGPELYNEQFF.

The J gene is TRBJ1-2, the V gene TRBV6-6, with D unresolved. Germline assignment: CDR1 MNHNY and CDR2 SVGAGI (reference sequence). The CDR3 consists of 14 residues. Between the trimmed V and J ends, which lost 2 bases and 4 bases, there was a span of 11 bases. CDR3 bases: TGTGCCAGCAGTTACCTGACTGAAACCTATGGCTACACCTTC. It encodes CASSYLTETYGYTF.

This chain connects TRBV7-9 to TRBJ2-7, with D tentatively TRBD2 (6 bases). CDR1 and CDR2 from the germline V gene are SEHNR and FQNEAQ (reference sequence). The CDR3 covers 15 residues. Between the trimmed V and J ends, which lost 3 bases and 0 bases, there was a span of 12 bases. The CDR3 coding sequence is TGTGCCAGCAGCTTTAGGGAGGTTACCTCCTACGAGCAGTACTTC. Protein sequence: CASSFREVTSYEQYF.